This T cell receptor (beta chain) was retrieved from a study of blood T cells in healthy people across ages. There are 19 residues in the CDR3. CDR1 is MDHEN, CDR2 SYDVKM, per germline. V was clipped by 8 bases and J by 0 bases, with 27 bases between them. The use of a sample-barcoded 5' primer and a J-beta primer mix characterized a second PCR of roughly 7 to 11 cycles. TCRdb passed the 5' RACE reads through MiXCR, listing each CDR3 protein once. The sample consists of over 950,000 distinct CDR3 sequences, about 51% of them appearing once. Investigators took ten milliliters of peripheral blood from every donor.

This clonotype was sampled from a woman aged 55-69 years in good health. Sequenced: blood. J is TRBJ2-3 and V is TRBV28, with D possibly matching TRBD2 (5 bases). The CDR3 reads CASSLIAWRAASSTDTQYF. CDR3 DNA: TGTGCCAGCTCTTTGATCGCTTGGCGGGCTGCCTCTAGCACAGATACGCAGTATTTT. Full variable domain (rest looked up from reference TRBV28 and TRBJ2-3): DVKVTQSSRYLVKRTGEKVFLECVQDMDHENMFWYRQDPGLGLRLIYFSYDVKMKEKGDIPEGYSVSREKKERFSLILESASTNQTSMYLCASSLIAWRAASSTDTQYFGPGTRLTVL.